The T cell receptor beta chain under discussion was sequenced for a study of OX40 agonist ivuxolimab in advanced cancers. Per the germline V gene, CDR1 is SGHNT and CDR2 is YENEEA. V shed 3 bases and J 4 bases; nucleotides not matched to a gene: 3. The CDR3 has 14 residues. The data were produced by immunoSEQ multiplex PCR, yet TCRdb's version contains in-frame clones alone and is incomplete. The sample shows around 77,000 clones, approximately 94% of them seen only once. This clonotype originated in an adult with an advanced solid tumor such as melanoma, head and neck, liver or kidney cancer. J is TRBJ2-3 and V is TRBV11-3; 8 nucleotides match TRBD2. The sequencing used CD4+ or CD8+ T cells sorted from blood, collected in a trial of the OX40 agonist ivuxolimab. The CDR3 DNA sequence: TGTGCCAGCAGCTTTCGCGGGGGGCCAGATACGCAGTATTTT. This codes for CASSFRGGPDTQYF.